Each of the 20 T cell receptor beta chains below was sequenced from the same sample in a study of shared clonotypes between healthy human individuals. Selected positively for CCR7 and CD45RO-negative, naive CD8 cells excluded terminally differentiated effector memory CD45RA+ cells. TCRdb keeps only in-frame clones here, not all; method: immunoSEQ multiplex PCR. Of about 700,000 clones in the sample, about 92% were seen once. The sample comprised naive CD8+ T cells sorted from blood. The receptors shown here come from a man aged 30 to 39 in good health.

V gene TRBV6-1 combines with J gene TRBJ2-2; 8 bases are shared with TRBD1. V shed 3 bases, J shed 6 bases, and the junction held 3 bases outside the gene matches. The CDR3 has 14 amino acids. Germline V gives CDR1 MNHNS, CDR2 SASEGT. Here the CDR3 reads CASSDQGAAGELFF. In DNA form, the CDR3 reads TGTGCCAGCAGTGATCAGGGGGCGGCCGGGGAGCTGTTTTTT.

Comment on this clone: This sample includes further DNA sequences coding for the same CDR3. The chain is built from TRBV27 and TRBJ1-5, with D unresolved. The CDR3 length is 13 residues. The V gene lost 1 base and the J gene lost 2 bases, with 3 bases spanning the gap. Germline V gives CDR1 MNHEY, CDR2 SMNVEV (reference sequence). CDR3 in amino acids: CASSLLGNQPQHF. CDR3 bases: TGTGCCAGCAGTTTATTAGGCAATCAGCCCCAGCATTTT.

The V gene is TRBV9, the J gene TRBJ2-1; 13 bases are shared with TRBD2. Germline CDR1 and CDR2: SGDLS and YYNGEE. The CDR3 length is 18 residues. J gave up 3 bases and V 4 bases, and 10 bases lay outside the gene matches. CDR3 sequence: CASSPRTSGSPNYNEQFF. CDR3 coding DNA: TGTGCCAGCAGCCCGAGGACTAGCGGGAGCCCTAACTACAATGAGCAGTTCTTC.

The chain links TRBV18 to TRBJ2-1; unclear D gene. Trimming took 0 bases from V and 0 from J, leaving 12 bases between them. Germline V CDR1 and CDR2: KGHSH, LQKENI. The CDR3 loop spans 17 amino acids. The CDR3 DNA reads as TGTGCCAGCTCACCACCGCTGGCCAGAGCCTCCTACAATGAGCAGTTCTTC. Translated: CASSPPLARASYNEQFF.

The count of this clone is one. This chain connects TRBV7-2 to TRBJ2-2; D unclear. There are 13 residues in the CDR3. V gave up 3 bases and J gave up 7 bases, with 9 bases separating them. CDR1 SGHTA and CDR2 FQGNSA come from the germline V gene. CDR3 loop: CASSFRLIGELFF. CDR3 DNA sequence: TGTGCCAGCAGCTTCAGGCTAATCGGGGAGCTGTTTTTT.

V and J are TRBV2 and TRBJ2-5, with TRBD1 matching 9 bases. The germline V gene encodes CDR1 SNHLY and CDR2 FYNNEI. This CDR3 comprises 16 residues. The CDR3 sequence is CAQGQGVEGYQETQYF. In DNA, the CDR3 is TGTGCTCAGGGACAGGGAGTAGAGGGGTACCAAGAGACCCAGTACTTC.

The gene calls are TRBV10-3 and TRBJ2-3; no firm D call. The CDR3 contains 16 residues. V was pared by 2 bases and J by 3 bases, with 15 bases between. The germline V gene encodes CDR1 ENHRY and CDR2 SYGVKD. CDR3 DNA: TGTGCCATCAGTGAGGGCAGCCCGGGCATTACAGATACGCAGTATTTT. Its protein is CAISEGSPGITDTQYF.

A single count supports this clone. This chain joins TRBV28 and TRBJ1-3, with TRBD1 matching 7 bases. The ends lost 5 bases at V and 0 bases at J; junction bases unmatched: 4. Germline V gene lookup returns CDR1 MDHEN and CDR2 SYDVKM. The CDR3 has 15 residues. The CDR3 spells CASSRDSPSGNTIYF. CDR3 nucleotides: TGTGCCAGCAGTAGGGACAGTCCCTCTGGAAACACCATATATTTT. The full variable domain, in which reference TRBV28 and TRBJ1-3 provide the parts outside the CDR3, is DVKVTQSSRYLVKRTGEKVFLECVQDMDHENMFWYRQDPGLGLRLIYFSYDVKMKEKGDIPEGYSVSREKKERFSLILESASTNQTSMYLCASSRDSPSGNTIYFGEGSWLTVV.

The rearrangement links TRBV28 to TRBJ2-1, with 13 positions matching TRBD2. With V trimmed by 10 bases and J by 1 base, 10 bases remained unmatched. The CDR3 consists of 17 residues. The germline gives CDR1 MDHEN, CDR2 SYDVKM. This chain's CDR3 is CATEAGTSGNSYNEQFF. CDR3 coding DNA: TGTGCCACCGAGGCCGGGACTAGCGGGAATTCCTACAATGAGCAGTTCTTC.

V and J are TRBV7-9 and TRBJ1-4; no firm D call. The germline CDR1 and CDR2 sequences are SEHNR and FQNEAQ (reference sequence). This CDR3 spans 14 amino acids. The ends were cut back, 5 bases at V and 7 bases at J, with 14 bases in the middle. The DNA of the CDR3 is TGTGCCAGCAGCCTCGGCGGAGCGGGTGAAAAACTGTTTTTT. Encoded protein: CASSLGGAGEKLFF.

This chain connects TRBV2 to TRBJ2-1, with D uncertain. The germline gives CDR1 SNHLY, CDR2 FYNNEI. The length of the CDR3 is 13 residues. Trimming took 7 bases from V and 5 from J, leaving 12 bases between them. The CDR3: CASIELNHNEQFF. In nucleotides, the CDR3 is TGTGCCAGCATAGAGTTGAACCACAATGAGCAGTTCTTC.

The V and J genes are TRBV14 and TRBJ1-1; D gene unclear. This CDR3 has 13 amino acids. Trimming took off 1 base at V and 3 bases at J, with 6 bases between the two ends. The germline V gene encodes CDR1 SGHDN and CDR2 FVKESK. The CDR3 sequence: CASSQVGYTEAFF. The CDR3 DNA follows: TGTGCCAGCAGCCAAGTCGGGTACACTGAAGCTTTCTTT.

The CDR3: CASCSGTDTQYF. The CDR3 DNA reads as TGTGCCAGCTGTAGCGGCACAGATACGCAGTATTTT. V is TRBV28 and J is TRBJ2-3; perhaps TRBD2 as D (5 bases). Trimming stripped 8 bases from V and 1 base from J, with 7 bases between. The CDR3 has 12 residues. Germline CDR1 reads MDHEN; CDR2 reads SYDVKM.

The chain has TRBV11-2 and TRBJ1-5, with D perhaps matching TRBD1 (6 bases). Germline values: CDR1 SGHAT, CDR2 FQNNGV. This CDR3 region has 15 residues. Trimming pared 0 bases from V and 7 bases from J, leaving 13 bases between. The CDR3 protein is CASSLDWGGGQPQHF. CDR3 bases: TGTGCCAGCAGCTTAGATTGGGGGGGCGGGCAGCCCCAGCATTTT.

The chain is built from TRBV7-8 and TRBJ1-2; 7 bases fit TRBD1. Trimming at V came to 5 bases and at J to 1 base, leaving 10 bases not matched to a gene. Germline V lookup: CDR1 SGHVS, CDR2 FQNEAQ. This CDR3 is built from 16 residues. CDR3 DNA: TGTGCCAGCAGCCCGACCGCGGGGACAGTTAACTATGGCTACACCTTC. Its translation: CASSPTAGTVNYGYTF. The whole variable domain, filled in from reference TRBV7-8 and TRBJ1-2, reads GAGVSQSPRYKVAKRGQDVALRCDPISGHVSLFWYQQALGQGPEFLTYFQNEAQLDKSGLPSDRFFAERPEGSVSTLKIQRTQQEDSAVYLCASSPTAGTVNYGYTFGSGTRLTVV.

The chain joins TRBV11-2 to TRBJ2-7; TRBD1 is a possible D gene (5 bases). Trimming left V 5 bases short and J 3 bases short, with 20 bases between. CDR1 is SGHAT and CDR2 is FQNNGV in the germline V gene. The CDR3 totals 16 residues. The CDR3 loop reads CASSLGRGQGNYEQYF. The DNA of the CDR3 is TGTGCCAGCAGCCTAGGACGAGGACAAGGCAACTACGAGCAGTACTTC.

This sequence joins TRBV27 and TRBJ1-1; TRBD1 might be the D (5 bases). CDR3 length equals 14 residues. The germline V gene has CDR1 MNHEY and CDR2 SMNVEV (reference sequence). Trimming took off 6 bases at V and 9 bases at J, with 20 bases between the two ends. The CDR3 nucleotides read TGTGCCAGCAGGTTGGGGGTTCCCGGGTCCCAAGCTTTCTTT. It codes for CASRLGVPGSQAFF.

This clone was counted only a few times. The chain combines TRBV9 with TRBJ2-1, with D uncertain. Trimming pared 0 bases from V and 8 bases from J, leaving 15 bases between. CDR3 length: 15 residues. The germline V gene has CDR1 SGDLS and CDR2 YYNGEE. The CDR3 bases are TGTGCCAGCAGCGTAGGAGTACGGGTGGCCGATGAGCAGTTCTTC. It encodes CASSVGVRVADEQFF.

The chain links TRBV5-4 to TRBJ2-7; 15 nucleotides agree with TRBD2. This CDR3 is built from 16 residues. Germline assignment: CDR1 SGHNT and CDR2 YYREEE (reference sequence). Germline trimming cut 1 base from V and 7 bases from J; bases unmatched to any gene: 6. The CDR3 DNA reads TGTGCCAGCAGCTTGATAGGACTAGCGGGAGGGTATGAGCAGTACTTC. Translated, it gives CASSLIGLAGGYEQYF.

This sequence joins TRBV11-3 and TRBJ2-2; D perhaps matches TRBD1 (5 bases). Germline CDR1 reads SGHNT; CDR2 reads YENEEA. The CDR3 totals 13 residues. Trimming stripped 11 bases from V and 1 base from J, with 11 bases between. CDR3 DNA: TGTGCCTCCCGAAGGGGGAACACCGGGGAGCTGTTTTTT. It encodes CASRRGNTGELFF.